This entry lists 30 T cell receptor beta chains sequenced from one sample in a study of blood T cell repertoires in COVID-19. TCRdb keeps only in-frame clones here, not all; method: immunoSEQ multiplex PCR. The repertoire holds about 84,000 clones, with roughly 95% as singletons. Sequencing used peripheral blood. The receptors were sampled from a human donor with active COVID-19. The donor label of this sample is uncertain.

The J gene is TRBJ1-1, the V gene TRBV5-1, with D perhaps TRBD1 (5 bases). Trimming left V 0 bases short and J 6 bases short, with 15 bases between. Looked up from germline, CDR1 is SGHRS and CDR2 is YFSETQ. The CDR3 spans 15 residues. The CDR3 DNA follows: TGCGCCAGCAGCTTGGAATATTCGGGGGTCCCTGAAGCTTTCTTT. Encoded protein: CASSLEYSGVPEAFF.

This sequence joins TRBV27 and TRBJ2-7, with 8 bases that match TRBD1. Germline CDR1 is MNHEY and CDR2 is SMNVEV (reference sequence). The ends lost 2 bases at V and 6 bases at J; junction bases unmatched: 6. The CDR3 spans 14 residues. In nucleotides, the CDR3 is TGTGCCAGCAGTTTAGACAGGGGAGGATCCGAGCAGTACTTC. This translates into CASSLDRGGSEQYF.

The chain uses TRBV6-5 and TRBJ2-7, with D possibly being TRBD1 (6 bases). Germline V gene data show CDR1 as MNHEY and CDR2 as SVGAGI. V dropped 11 bases and J dropped 5 bases, with 10 bases sitting between them. The length of the CDR3 is 10 residues. This chain's CDR3 is CASGEDEQYF. The CDR3, as DNA: TGTGCCTCAGGGGAAGACGAGCAGTACTTC.

The J gene is TRBJ1-1, the V gene TRBV7-6, with D perhaps matching TRBD1 (6 bases). Germline CDR1 reads SGHVS; CDR2 reads FNYEAQ. Trimming removed 5 bases from V and 5 bases from J, with 12 bases in between. This CDR3 contains 13 residues. The CDR3 region is CASSPTTGTEAFF. The DNA of the CDR3 is TGTGCCAGCAGCCCAACAACAGGGACTGAAGCTTTCTTT.

The rearrangement links TRBV28 to TRBJ1-1; D perhaps matches TRBD1 (5 bases). The CDR3 consists of 19 residues. Germline assignment: CDR1 MDHEN and CDR2 SYDVKM. The V end lost 6 bases, the J end lost 0 bases, and 26 bases lay between the germline ends. In DNA, the CDR3 is TGTGCCAGCAGCCAACCGAATCGGGGGATCCTTAACATGAACACTGAAGCTTTCTTT. Translated: CASSQPNRGILNMNTEAFF. The variable domain in full, completed from reference TRBV28 and TRBJ1-1, reads DVKVTQSSRYLVKRTGEKVFLECVQDMDHENMFWYRQDPGLGLRLIYFSYDVKMKEKGDIPEGYSVSREKKERFSLILESASTNQTSMYLCASSQPNRGILNMNTEAFFGQGTRLTVV.

The V and J genes are TRBV6-5 and TRBJ2-3; TRBD1 matches at 10 bases. CDR1 and CDR2 from the germline V gene are MNHEY and SVGAGI. This CDR3 is built from 14 residues. V trimming: 7 bases; J trimming: 7 bases; junction bases outside the gene matches: 8. CDR3 protein: CASTPTGGRNTQYF. The CDR3 DNA is TGTGCCAGCACCCCGACAGGGGGCAGAAATACGCAGTATTTT.

CDR3 coding DNA: TGTGCCAGCAGTTTCGGTAGCGGGGGTTTCAATGAGCAGTTCTTC. Amino acids: CASSFGSGGFNEQFF. V is TRBV27 and J is TRBJ2-1; TRBD2 matches at 9 bases. Germline V gene sequence: CDR1 MNHEY, CDR2 SMNVEV (reference sequence). This CDR3 spans 15 amino acids. J gave up 6 bases and V 3 bases, and 6 bases lay outside the gene matches.

The chain has TRBV9 and TRBJ2-7; TRBD2 matches at 8 bases. The CDR3 loop spans 12 amino acids. Germline V gene lookup returns CDR1 SGDLS and CDR2 YYNGEE. The CDR3 DNA follows: TGTACCCAGGGACTAGGATCCTACGAGCAGTACTTC. It yields the protein CTQGLGSYEQYF. The entire variable domain, with the rest obtained from reference TRBV9 and TRBJ2-7, is as follows: DSGVTQTPKHLITATGQRVTLRCSPRSGDLSVYWYQQSLDQGLQFLIQYYNGEERAKGNILERFSAQQFPDLHSELNLSSLELGDSALYFCTQGLGSYEQYFGPGTRLTVT.

In nucleotides, the CDR3 is TGTGCCAGCAGCTCGGGACTAGCGGGAGGACATACGCAGTATTTT. Its protein is CASSSGLAGGHTQYF. The chain recombines TRBV5-6 with TRBJ2-3; 15 bases match TRBD2. The CDR3 is made up of 15 amino acids. V trimming: 3 bases; J trimming: 7 bases; junction bases outside the gene matches: 3. Germline CDR1 and CDR2: SGHDT and YYEEEE.

The chain links TRBV3-1 (or the pseudogene TRBV3-2) to TRBJ1-2, with D possibly matching TRBD1 (5 bases). Germline V CDR1 and CDR2: LGHDT, YNNKEL (reference sequence). CDR3 length equals 14 residues. Trimming left V 4 bases short and J 2 bases short, with 11 bases between. CDR3 sequence: CASSPQGANYGYTF. The DNA of the CDR3 is TGTGCCAGCAGCCCTCAGGGTGCCAACTATGGCTACACCTTC.

This clone was seen a single time. V is TRBV23-1 and J is TRBJ2-1, with 10 positions matching TRBD1. TRBV23-1 is identified as an open reading frame with a role that is uncertain. V dropped 0 bases and J dropped 6; count of bases not matched to a gene: 8. The CDR3 covers 17 residues. The CDR3, as DNA: TGCGCCAGCAGTCAATCGGTGGGACAGGGGACAATCAATGAGCAGTTCTTC. It is translated as CASSQSVGQGTINEQFF.

The chain has TRBV5-4 and TRBJ2-7; D perhaps matches TRBD1 (6 bases). This CDR3 has 12 amino acids. V gave up 2 bases and J gave up 6 bases, with 9 bases separating them. The V gene's germline CDR1 is SGHNT and CDR2 YYREEE (reference sequence). Written as DNA, the CDR3 is TGTGCCAGCAGCTTACAGGGAAGCGAGCAGTACTTC. This translates into CASSLQGSEQYF.

The sample holds one count of this clone. The chain employs TRBV14 and TRBJ2-7; D remains unclear. The V and J ends lost 5 bases and 7 bases respectively, with 15 bases between them. This CDR3 has 13 residues. Germline loops: CDR1 SGHDN, CDR2 FVKESK. The DNA for the CDR3 is TGTGCCAGCAGCACTAATTCTTTTTGGGAGCAGTACTTC. This encodes CASSTNSFWEQYF.

The chain links TRBV18 to TRBJ2-7; tentative D call: TRBD1 (6 bases). The CDR3 runs 14 residues. In germline, CDR1 is KGHSH, CDR2 LQKENI. The V end lost 1 base, the J end lost 3 bases, and 10 bases lay between the germline ends. The chain's CDR3 is CASSPRTDFYEQYF. The CDR3, as DNA: TGTGCCAGCTCACCACGGACAGACTTCTACGAGCAGTACTTC.

The chain employs TRBV6-5 and TRBJ2-7, with 11 bases aligning to TRBD1. V was clipped by 5 bases and J by 3 bases; unmatched bases: 3. Germline values: CDR1 MNHEY, CDR2 SVGAGI. The CDR3 length is 14 residues. The CDR3 bases are TGTGCCAGCAGTACCGGGACAGGGGGCTACGAGCAGTACTTC. This encodes CASSTGTGGYEQYF.

This clone has just one count. The CDR3 bases are TGCGCCAGCAGCACCGGGACTGCGGGAGAGACCCAGTACTTC. Protein: CASSTGTAGETQYF. The rearrangement joins TRBV5-1 to TRBJ2-5, with TRBD2 as a possible D gene (6 bases). The CDR3 has 14 amino acids. V was trimmed by 4 bases and J by 4 bases, leaving 14 bases between them. The germline V gene encodes CDR1 SGHRS and CDR2 YFSETQ.

Only one count was recorded for this clone. This rearrangement joins TRBV5-1 to TRBJ2-2; a possible D gene is TRBD1 (5 bases). Germline assignment: CDR1 SGHRS and CDR2 YFSETQ. V was pared by 2 bases and J by 1 base, with 6 bases between. The CDR3 runs to 14 residues. CDR3 amino acids: CASSLGQNTGELFF. For the CDR3, the DNA is TGCGCCAGCAGCTTAGGACAGAACACCGGGGAGCTGTTTTTT.

The chain is built from TRBV5-1 and TRBJ1-6, with TRBD1 identical over 7 bases. This CDR3 has 14 residues. Trimming at V came to 7 bases and at J to 10 bases, leaving 11 bases not matched to a gene. The germline CDR1 and CDR2 sequences are SGHRS and YFSETQ. The CDR3 sequence is CASSLDRVVSPLHF. In DNA form, the CDR3 reads TGCGCCAGCTCCTTAGACAGGGTCGTCTCACCCCTCCACTTT.

The CDR3 DNA sequence: TGCGCCAGCAGCCGGGTCTTAGCGGGAGTATACGAGCAGTACTTC. Its translation is CASSRVLAGVYEQYF. J is TRBJ2-7 and V is TRBV4-1; TRBD2 agrees at 9 bases. CDR1 MGHRA and CDR2 YSYEKL come from the germline V gene. CDR3 length: 15 amino acids. Trimming removed 4 bases from V and 4 bases from J; junction bases left unmatched: 8.

CDR3 in amino acids: CASSFHGDEQYF. DNA for the CDR3: TGTGCCAGCAGCTTTCACGGGGACGAGCAGTACTTC. The chain couples TRBV7-2 to TRBJ2-7, with D possibly being TRBD2 (5 bases). In germline, CDR1 is SGHTA, CDR2 FQGNSA. Trimming took 3 bases from V and 5 from J, leaving 8 bases between them. The CDR3 consists of 12 residues.

The chain couples TRBV28 to TRBJ1-6; 10 bases are a match to TRBD1. Per the germline V gene, CDR1 is MDHEN and CDR2 is SYDVKM. The J segment lost 8 bases and the V segment lost 3 bases, leaving 4 bases of the junction unmatched. CDR3 length: 15 amino acids. CDR3 nucleotides: TGTGCCAGCAGTTTCCGACAGGGGGCGGATTCACCCCTCCACTTT. It codes for CASSFRQGADSPLHF.

Worth noting for this clone: The junction does not match germline at one end; this may be a read error. The chain is built from TRBV2 and TRBJ2-5, with a tentative D call TRBD2 (5 bases). The CDR3 consists of 14 residues. Germline V lookup: CDR1 SNHLY, CDR2 FYNNEI. The CDR3 region is CASSDRGTREAQYF. The CDR3 coding sequence is TGTGCCAGCAGTGACCGGGGAACTAGAGAGGCCCAGTACTTC.

The rearrangement links TRBV2 to TRBJ2-7; 10 nucleotides line up with TRBD1. The J segment lost 7 bases and the V segment lost 6 bases, leaving 6 bases of the junction unmatched. The V gene's germline CDR1 is SNHLY and CDR2 FYNNEI. The CDR3 sequence is 13 residues long. CDR3 bases: TGTGCCAGCAGCCGGGACAGGGGAGGTGAGCAGTACTTC. This gives the protein CASSRDRGGEQYF.

The V call is TRBV6-1, the J call TRBJ2-7; 10 nucleotides line up with TRBD2. V trimming: 2 bases; J trimming: 6 bases; junction bases outside the gene matches: 10. This CDR3 region has 16 residues. CDR1 and CDR2 (germline): MNHNS, SASEGT. CDR3 residues: CASSEMSTSGAGEQYF. The CDR3 DNA reads as TGTGCCAGCAGTGAAATGTCAACTAGCGGGGCGGGCGAGCAGTACTTC.

The V and J genes are TRBV3-1 (or the pseudogene TRBV3-2) and TRBJ2-5; D remains ambiguous. Germline-derived CDR1 and CDR2 are LGHDT and YNNKEL (reference sequence). This CDR3 contains 14 residues. The V and J ends lost 6 bases and 0 bases respectively, with 11 bases between them. The CDR3 bases are TGTGCCAGCAGTAGTGTCATCGACCAAGAGACCCAGTACTTC. Amino acid sequence: CASSSVIDQETQYF.

The V and J genes are TRBV27 and TRBJ2-7, with 10 bases identical to TRBD1. This CDR3 region has 15 residues. Germline assignment: CDR1 MNHEY and CDR2 SMNVEV (reference sequence). The V and J ends lost 3 bases and 6 bases, in that order; junction bases with no gene match: 8. CDR3 in amino acids: CASSFGDRGAGEQYF. CDR3 bases: TGTGCCAGCAGTTTCGGGGACAGGGGAGCGGGCGAGCAGTACTTC.

The chain couples TRBV3-1 (or the pseudogene TRBV3-2) to TRBJ2-7; 8 positions match TRBD1. Germline CDR1 LGHDT, CDR2 YNNKEL (reference sequence). Losses at the gene ends were 3 bases for V and 3 bases for J; bases not matched to a gene: 4. This CDR3 spans 14 amino acids. The CDR3 DNA reads TGTGCCAGCAGCCAGGTGGACAGGGACTACGAGCAGTACTTC. Translated: CASSQVDRDYEQYF.

This chain joins TRBV11-3 and TRBJ2-1; 10 bases match TRBD2. There are 17 residues in the CDR3. Germline values: CDR1 SGHNT, CDR2 YENEEA. V dropped 4 bases and J dropped 6; count of bases not matched to a gene: 12. DNA of the CDR3: TGTGCCAGCAGCTCGAGCGGGGGGGCCCCCCCTTTCAATGAGCAGTTCTTC. It yields the protein CASSSSGGAPPFNEQFF. The full variable domain, completed using reference TRBV11-3 and TRBJ2-1, is EAGVVQSPRYKIIEKKQPVAFWCNPISGHNTLYWYLQNLGQGPELLIRYENEEAVDDSQLPKDRFSAERLKGVDSTLKIQPAELGDSAVYLCASSSSGGAPPFNEQFFGPGTRLTVL.

The V and J genes are TRBV4-2 and TRBJ2-7; D not resolved. Trimming cost V 1 base and J 0 bases, with 7 bases left between them. CDR3 size: 14 residues. CDR1 is LGHNA, CDR2 YNFKEQ, per germline. The CDR3 region has the DNA TGTGCCAGCAGCCAAGGGCAGTACTCCTACGAGCAGTACTTC. This gives the protein CASSQGQYSYEQYF.

J is TRBJ2-6 and V is TRBV19; 10 bases fit TRBD1. The CDR3 is 16 residues long. J lost 2 bases, V lost 4 bases, and 2 bases had no gene match. The V gene's germline CDR1 is LNHDA and CDR2 SQIVND (reference sequence). The CDR3 is CASSKDRGPGANVLTF. CDR3 bases: TGTGCCAGTAGTAAAGACAGGGGGCCTGGGGCCAACGTCCTGACTTTC. Full variable domain (rest looked up from reference TRBV19 and TRBJ2-6): DGGITQSPKYLFRKEGQNVTLSCEQNLNHDAMYWYRQDPGQGLRLIYYSQIVNDFQKGDIAEGYSVSREKKESFPLTVTSAQKNPTAFYLCASSKDRGPGANVLTFGAGSRLTVL.